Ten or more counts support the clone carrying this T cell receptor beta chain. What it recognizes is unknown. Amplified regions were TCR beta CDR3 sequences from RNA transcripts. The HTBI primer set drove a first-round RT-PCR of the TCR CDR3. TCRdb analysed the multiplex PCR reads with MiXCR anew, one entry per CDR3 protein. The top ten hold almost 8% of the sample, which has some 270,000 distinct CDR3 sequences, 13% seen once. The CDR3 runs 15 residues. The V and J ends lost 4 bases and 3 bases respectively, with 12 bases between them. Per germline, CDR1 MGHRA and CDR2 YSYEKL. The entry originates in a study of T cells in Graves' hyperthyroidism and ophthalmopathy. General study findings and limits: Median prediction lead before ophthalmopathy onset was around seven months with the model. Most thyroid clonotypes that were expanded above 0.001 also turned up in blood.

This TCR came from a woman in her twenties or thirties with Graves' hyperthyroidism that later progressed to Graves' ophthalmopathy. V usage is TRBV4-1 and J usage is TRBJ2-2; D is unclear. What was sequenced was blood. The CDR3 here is CASSRPGEYTGELFF. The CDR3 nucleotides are TGCGCCAGCAGCCGACCCGGAGAATACACCGGGGAGCTGTTTTTT.